This TCR beta chain was captured by sequencing in a study of blood T cell repertoires in COVID-19. Study-wide background: Samples of COVID-19 (acute and convalescent) were obtained from the United States, Italy and Spain.

TCRdb's table, derived via immunoSEQ multiplex PCR, lists solely in-frame clones and lacks some. Found here are over 100,000 clones, approximately 90% of them singletons; the top ten hold approximately 19%. In germline, CDR1 is SGHDN, CDR2 FVKESK. Trimming took 0 bases from V and 2 from J; bases not matched to a gene: 2. The CDR3 is 16 amino acids. Sequences were obtained from peripheral blood. The sequence came from a human donor with acute or convalescent COVID-19. The donor label of this sample is uncertain. The J gene is TRBJ2-7, the V gene TRBV14, with 12 bases lining up with TRBD2. The CDR3 nucleotides read TGTGCCAGCAGCCAAGATGGACTAGCGGGACCCTACGAGCAGTACTTC. Translated, it gives CASSQDGLAGPYEQYF.